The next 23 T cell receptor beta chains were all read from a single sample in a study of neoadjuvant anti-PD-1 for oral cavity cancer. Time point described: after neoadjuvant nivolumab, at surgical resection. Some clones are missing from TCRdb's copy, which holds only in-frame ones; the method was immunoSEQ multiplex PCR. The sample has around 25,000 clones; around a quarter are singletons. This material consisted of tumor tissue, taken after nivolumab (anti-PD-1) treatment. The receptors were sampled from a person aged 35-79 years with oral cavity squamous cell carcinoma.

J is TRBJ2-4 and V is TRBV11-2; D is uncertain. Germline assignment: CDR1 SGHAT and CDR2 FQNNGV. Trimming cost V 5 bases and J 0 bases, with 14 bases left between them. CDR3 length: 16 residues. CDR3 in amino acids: CASSPAVRLAKNIQYF. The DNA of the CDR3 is TGTGCCAGCAGCCCCGCGGTCCGTTTAGCCAAAAACATTCAGTACTTC.

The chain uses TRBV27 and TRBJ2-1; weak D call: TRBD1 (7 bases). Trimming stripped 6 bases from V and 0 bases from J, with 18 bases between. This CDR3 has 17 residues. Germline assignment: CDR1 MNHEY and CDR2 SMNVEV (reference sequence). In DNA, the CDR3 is TGTGCCAGCAGCCCCGGAGGGGGCCCCAGCTCCTACAATGAGCAGTTCTTC. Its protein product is CASSPGGGPSSYNEQFF.

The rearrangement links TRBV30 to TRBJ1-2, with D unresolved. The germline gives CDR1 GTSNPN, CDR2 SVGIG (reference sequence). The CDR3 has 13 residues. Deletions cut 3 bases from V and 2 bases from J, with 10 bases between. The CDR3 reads CAWRPDGNYGYTF. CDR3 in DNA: TGTGCCTGGAGACCGGACGGGAACTATGGCTACACCTTC. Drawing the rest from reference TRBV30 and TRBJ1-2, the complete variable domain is SQTIHQWPATLVQPVGSPLSLECTVEGTSNPNLYWYRQAAGRGLQLLFYSVGIGQISSEVPQNLSASRPQDRQFILSSKKLLLSDSGFYLCAWRPDGNYGYTFGSGTRLTVV.

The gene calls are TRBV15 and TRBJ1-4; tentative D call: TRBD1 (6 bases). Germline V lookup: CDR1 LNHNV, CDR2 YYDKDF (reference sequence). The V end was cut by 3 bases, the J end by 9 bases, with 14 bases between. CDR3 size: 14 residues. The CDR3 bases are TGTGCCACCAGCAGGGGGGCGGATGGGAAAAAACTGTTTTTT. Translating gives CATSRGADGKKLFF. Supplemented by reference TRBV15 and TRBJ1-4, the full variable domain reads DAMVIQNPRYQVTQFGKPVTLSCSQTLNHNVMYWYQQKSSQAPKLLFHYYDKDFNNEADTPDNFQSRRPNTSFCFLDIRSPGLGDTAMYLCATSRGADGKKLFFGSGTQLSVL.

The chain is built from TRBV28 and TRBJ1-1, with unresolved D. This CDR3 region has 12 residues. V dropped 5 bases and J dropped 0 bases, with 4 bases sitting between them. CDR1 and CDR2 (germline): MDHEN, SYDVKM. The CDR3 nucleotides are TGTGCCAGCAGTCTAATGAACACTGAAGCTTTCTTT. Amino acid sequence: CASSLMNTEAFF.

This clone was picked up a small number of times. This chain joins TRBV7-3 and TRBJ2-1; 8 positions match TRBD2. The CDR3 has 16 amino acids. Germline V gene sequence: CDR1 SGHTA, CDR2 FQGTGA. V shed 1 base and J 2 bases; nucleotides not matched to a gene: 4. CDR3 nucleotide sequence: TGTGCCAGCAGCTTAAGAGCGGGGGTCACCTACAATGAGCAGTTCTTC. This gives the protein CASSLRAGVTYNEQFF.

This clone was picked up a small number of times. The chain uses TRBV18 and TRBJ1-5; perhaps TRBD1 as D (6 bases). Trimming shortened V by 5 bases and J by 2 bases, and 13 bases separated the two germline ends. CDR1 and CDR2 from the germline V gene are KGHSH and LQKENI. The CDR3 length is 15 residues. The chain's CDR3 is CASSAGTRGNQPQHF. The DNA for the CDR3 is TGTGCCAGCTCAGCCGGGACACGAGGCAATCAGCCCCAGCATTTT.

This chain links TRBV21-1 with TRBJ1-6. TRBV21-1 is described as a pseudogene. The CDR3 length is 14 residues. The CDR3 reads CARLHILANSPLHF. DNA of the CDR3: TGTGCCAGACTTCACATCTTGGCTAATTCACCCCTCCACTTT.

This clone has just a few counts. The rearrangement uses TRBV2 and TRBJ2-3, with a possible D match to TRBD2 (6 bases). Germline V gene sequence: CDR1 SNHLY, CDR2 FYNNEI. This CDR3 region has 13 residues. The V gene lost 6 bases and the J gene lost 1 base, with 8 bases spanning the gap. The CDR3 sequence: CASSSGGTDTQYF. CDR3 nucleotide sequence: TGTGCCAGCAGCTCGGGGGGCACAGATACGCAGTATTTT.

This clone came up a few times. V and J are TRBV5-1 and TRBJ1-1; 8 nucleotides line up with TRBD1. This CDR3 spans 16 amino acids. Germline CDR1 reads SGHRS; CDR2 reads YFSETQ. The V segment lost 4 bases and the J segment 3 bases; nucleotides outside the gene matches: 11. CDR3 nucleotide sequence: TGCGCCAGCAGCCACCGGGACAGGTCTCCCGACACTGAAGCTTTCTTT. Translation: CASSHRDRSPDTEAFF.

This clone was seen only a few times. The CDR3 protein is CASSLPQGRGNEKLFF. CDR3 nucleotide sequence: TGTGCCAGCAGTTTGCCCCAGGGCAGGGGAAACGAAAAACTGTTTTTT. V and J are TRBV28 and TRBJ1-4; TRBD1 might be the D (6 bases). V was pared by 3 bases and J by 8 bases, with 19 bases between. Germline V gene data show CDR1 as MDHEN and CDR2 as SYDVKM. This CDR3 has 16 residues. The full variable domain, completed using reference TRBV28 and TRBJ1-4, is DVKVTQSSRYLVKRTGEKVFLECVQDMDHENMFWYRQDPGLGLRLIYFSYDVKMKEKGDIPEGYSVSREKKERFSLILESASTNQTSMYLCASSLPQGRGNEKLFFGSGTQLSVL.

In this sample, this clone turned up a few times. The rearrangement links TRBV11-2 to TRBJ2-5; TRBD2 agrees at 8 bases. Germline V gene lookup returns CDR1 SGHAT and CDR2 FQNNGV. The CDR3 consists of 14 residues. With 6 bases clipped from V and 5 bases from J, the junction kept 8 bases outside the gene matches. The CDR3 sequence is CASSTAGGVETQYF. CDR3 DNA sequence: TGTGCCAGCAGTACTGCGGGGGGAGTCGAGACCCAGTACTTC.

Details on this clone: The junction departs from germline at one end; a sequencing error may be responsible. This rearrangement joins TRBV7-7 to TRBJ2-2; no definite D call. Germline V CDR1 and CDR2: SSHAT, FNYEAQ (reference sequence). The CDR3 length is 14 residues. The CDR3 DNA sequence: TGTGCTAGCAGCTTATCCCCGAACACCGGGGAGCTGTTTTTT. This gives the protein CASSLSPNTGELFF.

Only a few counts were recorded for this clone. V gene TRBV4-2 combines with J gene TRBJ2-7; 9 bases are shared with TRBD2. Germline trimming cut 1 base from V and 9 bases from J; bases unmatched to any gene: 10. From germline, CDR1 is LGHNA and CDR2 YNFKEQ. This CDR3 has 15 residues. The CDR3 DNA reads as TGTGCCAGCAGCCAAGGCCCCCGTGAGCGGGAGGTGCAGTACTTC. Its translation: CASSQGPREREVQYF.

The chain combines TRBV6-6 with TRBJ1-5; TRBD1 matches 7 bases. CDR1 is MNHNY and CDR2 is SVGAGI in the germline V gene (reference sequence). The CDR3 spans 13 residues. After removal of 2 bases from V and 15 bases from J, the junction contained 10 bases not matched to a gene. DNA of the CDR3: TGTGCCAGCAGTTACACCTATTCACAGGGGATGCATTTT. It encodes CASSYTYSQGMHF.

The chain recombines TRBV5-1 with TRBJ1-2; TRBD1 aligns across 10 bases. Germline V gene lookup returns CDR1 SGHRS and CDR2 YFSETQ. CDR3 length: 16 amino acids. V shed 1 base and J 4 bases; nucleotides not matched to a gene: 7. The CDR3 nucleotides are TGCGCCAGCAGCTTGACCGGGACAGGGGTCTCCTATGGCTACACCTTC. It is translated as CASSLTGTGVSYGYTF.

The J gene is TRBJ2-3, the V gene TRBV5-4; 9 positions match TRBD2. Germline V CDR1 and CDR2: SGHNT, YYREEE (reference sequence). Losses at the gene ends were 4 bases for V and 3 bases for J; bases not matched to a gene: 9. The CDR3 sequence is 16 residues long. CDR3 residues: CASSPGLAGKTDTQYF. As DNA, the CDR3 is TGTGCCAGCAGCCCGGGTCTAGCGGGGAAAACAGATACGCAGTATTTT.

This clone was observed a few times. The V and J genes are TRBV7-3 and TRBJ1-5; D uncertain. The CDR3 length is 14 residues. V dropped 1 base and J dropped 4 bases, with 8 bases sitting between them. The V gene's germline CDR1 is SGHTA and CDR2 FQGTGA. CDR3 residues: CASSLNSNNQPQHF. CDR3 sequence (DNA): TGTGCCAGCAGCTTAAACAGTAATAATCAGCCCCAGCATTTT.

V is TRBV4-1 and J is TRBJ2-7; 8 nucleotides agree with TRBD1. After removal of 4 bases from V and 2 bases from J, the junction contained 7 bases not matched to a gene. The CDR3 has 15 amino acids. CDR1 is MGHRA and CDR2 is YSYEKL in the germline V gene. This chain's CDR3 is CASSPTGDQPYEQYF. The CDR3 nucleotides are TGCGCCAGCAGCCCGACAGGGGATCAACCCTACGAGCAGTACTTC.

CDR3 nucleotide sequence: TGTGCCATCAGTGATTCTGGACAGGGCGCCTACGAGCAGTACTTC. Its translation is CAISDSGQGAYEQYF. The chain couples TRBV10-3 to TRBJ2-7; TRBD1 agrees at 8 bases. V gave up 3 bases and J gave up 2 bases; unmatched junction bases: 6. Germline V lookup: CDR1 ENHRY, CDR2 SYGVKD. The CDR3 length is 15 residues.

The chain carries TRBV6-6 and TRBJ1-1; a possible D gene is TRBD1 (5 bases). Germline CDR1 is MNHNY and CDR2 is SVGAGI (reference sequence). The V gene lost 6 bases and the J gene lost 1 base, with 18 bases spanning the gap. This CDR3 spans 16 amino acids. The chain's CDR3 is CASSPTWGPANTEAFF. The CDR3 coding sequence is TGTGCCAGCAGCCCAACCTGGGGCCCAGCGAACACTGAAGCTTTCTTT.

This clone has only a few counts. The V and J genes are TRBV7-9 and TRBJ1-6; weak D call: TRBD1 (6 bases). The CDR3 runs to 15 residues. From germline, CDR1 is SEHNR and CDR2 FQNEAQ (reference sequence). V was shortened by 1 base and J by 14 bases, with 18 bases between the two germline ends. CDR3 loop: CASSLGRGFFPSLHF. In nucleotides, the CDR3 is TGTGCCAGCAGCTTAGGCAGGGGATTTTTTCCGTCCCTCCACTTT. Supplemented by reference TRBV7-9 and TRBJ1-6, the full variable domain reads DTGVSQNPRHKITKRGQNVTFRCDPISEHNRLYWYRQTLGQGPEFLTYFQNEAQLEKSRLLSDRFSAERPKGSFSTLEIQRTEQGDSAMYLCASSLGRGFFPSLHFGNGTRLTVT.

CDR3 DNA: TGCAGCGTTGGTCGGGACAGGAACACTGAAGCTTTCTTT. Translating it yields CSVGRDRNTEAFF. J is TRBJ1-1 and V is TRBV29-1, with 7 bases fitting TRBD1. Trimming cost V 4 bases and J 1 base; bases outside gene matches: 3. The length of the CDR3 is 13 residues. From germline, CDR1 is SQVTM and CDR2 ANQGSEA. Variable domain in full (rest from reference TRBV29-1 and TRBJ1-1): SAVISQKPSRDICQRGTSLTIQCQVDSQVTMMFWYRQQPGQSLTLIATANQGSEATYESGFVIDKFPISRPNLTFSTLTVSNMSPEDSSIYLCSVGRDRNTEAFFGQGTRLTVV.